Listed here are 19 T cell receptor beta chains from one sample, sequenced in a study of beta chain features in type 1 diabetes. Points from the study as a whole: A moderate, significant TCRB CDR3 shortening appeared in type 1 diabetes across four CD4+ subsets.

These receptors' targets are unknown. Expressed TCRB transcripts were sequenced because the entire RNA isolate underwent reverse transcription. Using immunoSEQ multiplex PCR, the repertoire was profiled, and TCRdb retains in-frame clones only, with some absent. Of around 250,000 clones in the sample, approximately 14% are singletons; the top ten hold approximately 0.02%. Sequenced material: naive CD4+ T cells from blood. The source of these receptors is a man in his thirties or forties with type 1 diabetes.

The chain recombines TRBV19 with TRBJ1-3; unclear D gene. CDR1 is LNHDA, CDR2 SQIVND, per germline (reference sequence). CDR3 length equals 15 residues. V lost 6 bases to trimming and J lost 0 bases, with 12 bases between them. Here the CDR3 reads CASRLRRNSGNTIYF. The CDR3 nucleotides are TGTGCCAGTAGACTCCGGAGGAACTCTGGAAACACCATATATTTT.

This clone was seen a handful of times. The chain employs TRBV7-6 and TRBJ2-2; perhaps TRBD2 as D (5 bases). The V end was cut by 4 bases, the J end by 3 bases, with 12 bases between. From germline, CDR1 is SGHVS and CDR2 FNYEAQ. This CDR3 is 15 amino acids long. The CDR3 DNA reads TGTGCCAGCAGCTCCTTGGACTTTTACACCGGGGAGCTGTTTTTT. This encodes CASSSLDFYTGELFF.

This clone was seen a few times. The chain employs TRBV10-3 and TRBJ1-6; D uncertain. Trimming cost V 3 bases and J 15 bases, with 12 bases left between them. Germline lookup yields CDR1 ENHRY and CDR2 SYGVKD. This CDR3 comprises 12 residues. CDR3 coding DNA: TGTGCCATCAGTGAAAGGGAGTCAGACCTCCACTTT. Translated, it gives CAISERESDLHF.

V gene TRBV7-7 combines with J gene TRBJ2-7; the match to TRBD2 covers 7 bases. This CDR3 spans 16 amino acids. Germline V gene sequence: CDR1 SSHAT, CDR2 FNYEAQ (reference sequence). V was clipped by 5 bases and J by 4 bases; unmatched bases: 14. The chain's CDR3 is CASSPGGSGLPYEQYF. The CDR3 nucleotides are TGTGCCAGCAGCCCAGGAGGTAGCGGGCTCCCTTACGAGCAGTACTTC.

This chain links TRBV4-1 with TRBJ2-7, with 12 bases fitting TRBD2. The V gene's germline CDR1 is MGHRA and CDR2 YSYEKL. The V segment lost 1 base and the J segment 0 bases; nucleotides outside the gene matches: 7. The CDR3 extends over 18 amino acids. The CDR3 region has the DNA TGCGCCAGCAGCCAAGGACTAGCGGGGGACCTGAGCTCCTACGAGCAGTACTTC. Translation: CASSQGLAGDLSSYEQYF.

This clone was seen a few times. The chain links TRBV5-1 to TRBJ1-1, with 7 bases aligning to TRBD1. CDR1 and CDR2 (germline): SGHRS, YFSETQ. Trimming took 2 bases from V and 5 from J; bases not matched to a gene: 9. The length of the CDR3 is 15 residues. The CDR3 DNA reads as TGCGCCAGCAGCTTAACTACAGGGGCGGCGACTGAAGCTTTCTTT. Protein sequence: CASSLTTGAATEAFF. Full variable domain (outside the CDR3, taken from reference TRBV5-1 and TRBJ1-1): KAGVTQTPRYLIKTRGQQVTLSCSPISGHRSVSWYQQTPGQGLQFLFEYFSETQRNKGNFPGRFSGRQFSNSRSEMNVSTLELGDSALYLCASSLTTGAATEAFFGQGTRLTVV.

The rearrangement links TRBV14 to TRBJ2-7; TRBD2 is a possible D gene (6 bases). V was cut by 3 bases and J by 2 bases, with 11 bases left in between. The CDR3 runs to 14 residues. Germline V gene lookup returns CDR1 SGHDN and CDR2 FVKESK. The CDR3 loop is CASSQKDYTYEQYF. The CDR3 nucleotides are TGTGCCAGCAGCCAGAAGGACTACACCTACGAGCAGTACTTC.

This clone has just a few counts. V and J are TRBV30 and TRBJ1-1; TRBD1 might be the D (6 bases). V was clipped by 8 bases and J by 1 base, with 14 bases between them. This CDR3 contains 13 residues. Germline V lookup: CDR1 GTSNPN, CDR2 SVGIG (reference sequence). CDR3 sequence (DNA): TGTGCCGGGGGGGGGCAGGGGAACACTGAAGCTTTCTTT. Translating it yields CAGGGQGNTEAFF.

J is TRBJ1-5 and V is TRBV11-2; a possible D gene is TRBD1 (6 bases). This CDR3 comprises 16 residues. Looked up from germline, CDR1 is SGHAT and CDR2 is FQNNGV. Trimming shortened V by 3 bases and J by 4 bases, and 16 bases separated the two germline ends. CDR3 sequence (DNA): TGTGCCAGCAGCTTGGCTACCGGGACACCTAATCAGCCCCAGCATTTT. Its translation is CASSLATGTPNQPQHF.

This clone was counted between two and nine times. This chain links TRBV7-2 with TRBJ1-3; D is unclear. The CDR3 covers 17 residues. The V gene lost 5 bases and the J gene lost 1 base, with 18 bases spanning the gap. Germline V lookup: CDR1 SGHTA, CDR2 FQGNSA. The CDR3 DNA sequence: TGTGCCAGCAGCCGAACCCCTGAGCCACTTTCTGGAAACACCATATATTTT. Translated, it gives CASSRTPEPLSGNTIYF.

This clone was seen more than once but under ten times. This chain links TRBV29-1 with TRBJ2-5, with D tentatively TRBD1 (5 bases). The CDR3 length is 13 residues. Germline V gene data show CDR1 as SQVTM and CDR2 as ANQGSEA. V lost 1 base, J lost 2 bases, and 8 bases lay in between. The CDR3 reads CSVEVQEQETQYF. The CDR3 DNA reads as TGCAGCGTTGAAGTACAGGAGCAAGAGACCCAGTACTTC.

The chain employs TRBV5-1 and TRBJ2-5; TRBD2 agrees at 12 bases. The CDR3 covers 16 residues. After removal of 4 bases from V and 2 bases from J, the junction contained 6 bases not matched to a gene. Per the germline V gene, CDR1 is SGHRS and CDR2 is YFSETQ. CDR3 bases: TGCGCCAGCAGCCGCGGGACTAGCGGGTATCAAGAGACCCAGTACTTC. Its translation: CASSRGTSGYQETQYF. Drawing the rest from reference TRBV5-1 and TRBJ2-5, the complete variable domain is KAGVTQTPRYLIKTRGQQVTLSCSPISGHRSVSWYQQTPGQGLQFLFEYFSETQRNKGNFPGRFSGRQFSNSRSEMNVSTLELGDSALYLCASSRGTSGYQETQYFGPGTRLLVL.

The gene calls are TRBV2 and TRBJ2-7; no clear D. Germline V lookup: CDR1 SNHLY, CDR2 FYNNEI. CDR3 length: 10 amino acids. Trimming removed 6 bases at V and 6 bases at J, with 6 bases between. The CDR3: CASRSGEQYF. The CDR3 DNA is TGTGCCAGCAGGTCCGGCGAGCAGTACTTC.

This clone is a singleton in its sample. This CDR3 reads CASRKTPGTEETQYF. CDR3 DNA: TGCGCCAGCAGGAAGACCCCGGGAACAGAAGAGACCCAGTACTTC. The genes are TRBV5-1 and TRBJ2-5; D is perhaps TRBD2 (5 bases). This CDR3 has 15 amino acids. The V gene lost 5 bases and the J gene lost 3 bases, with 17 bases spanning the gap. The germline gives CDR1 SGHRS, CDR2 YFSETQ. The full variable domain, rest sourced from reference TRBV5-1 and TRBJ2-5, is KAGVTQTPRYLIKTRGQQVTLSCSPISGHRSVSWYQQTPGQGLQFLFEYFSETQRNKGNFPGRFSGRQFSNSRSEMNVSTLELGDSALYLCASRKTPGTEETQYFGPGTRLLVL.

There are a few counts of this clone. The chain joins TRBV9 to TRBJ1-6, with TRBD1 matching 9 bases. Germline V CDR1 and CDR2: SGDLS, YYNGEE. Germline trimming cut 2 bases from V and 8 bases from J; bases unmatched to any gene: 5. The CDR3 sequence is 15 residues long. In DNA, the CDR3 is TGTGCCAGCAGCGTCCAGACAGGGGGGGATTCACCCCTCCACTTT. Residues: CASSVQTGGDSPLHF.

CDR3 sequence (DNA): TGTGCCAGCAGCGTAGTGGCGGGGCCCCAAGAGACCCAGTACTTC. Its translation: CASSVVAGPQETQYF. The J gene is TRBJ2-5, the V gene TRBV9, with D possibly TRBD2 on 6 matching bases. The CDR3 has 15 amino acids. Trimming pared 0 bases from V and 1 base from J, leaving 10 bases between. Germline V gene data show CDR1 as SGDLS and CDR2 as YYNGEE.

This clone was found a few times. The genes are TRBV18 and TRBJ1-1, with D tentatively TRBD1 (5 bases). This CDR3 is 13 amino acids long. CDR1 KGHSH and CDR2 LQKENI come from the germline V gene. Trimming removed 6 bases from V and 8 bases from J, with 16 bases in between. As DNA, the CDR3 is TGTGCCAGCTCTCCCCCCGCGGGGCTCGAAGCTTTCTTT. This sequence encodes CASSPPAGLEAFF.

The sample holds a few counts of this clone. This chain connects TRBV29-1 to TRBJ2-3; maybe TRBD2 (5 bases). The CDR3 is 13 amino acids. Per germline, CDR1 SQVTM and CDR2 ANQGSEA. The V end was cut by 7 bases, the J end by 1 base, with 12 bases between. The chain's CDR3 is CSASGGRTDTQYF. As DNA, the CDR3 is TGCAGCGCCTCCGGAGGTCGCACAGATACGCAGTATTTT.

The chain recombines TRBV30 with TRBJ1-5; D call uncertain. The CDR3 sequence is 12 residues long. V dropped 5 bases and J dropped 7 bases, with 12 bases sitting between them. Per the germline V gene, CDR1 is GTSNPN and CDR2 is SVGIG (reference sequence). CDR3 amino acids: CAWAEVGQPQHF. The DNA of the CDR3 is TGTGCCTGGGCGGAGGTGGGCCAGCCCCAGCATTTT. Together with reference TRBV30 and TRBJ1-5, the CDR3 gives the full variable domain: SQTIHQWPATLVQPVGSPLSLECTVEGTSNPNLYWYRQAAGRGLQLLFYSVGIGQISSEVPQNLSASRPQDRQFILSSKKLLLSDSGFYLCAWAEVGQPQHFGDGTRLSIL.